These T cell receptor beta chains were read from a single sample in a study of blood T cell repertoires in COVID-19. Sequenced by immunoSEQ multiplex PCR; TCRdb stores in-frame clones only, minus some. The sample shows about 99,000 clones, 65% to 90% of them seen only once. Sequencing was carried out using peripheral blood. All receptors derive from a man in his sixties with acute or convalescent COVID-19. The CDR3 runs from the conserved cysteine through the conserved F or W. Each record gives: D gene, V gene, clone size, J gene, CDR3 protein, CDR3 DNA. D genes are given only for firm matches. Clone size is stated in some rows and not others, as once, few, many or a class when expanded.

D gene: -
V gene: TRBV11-3
clone size: -
J gene: TRBJ2-5
CDR3 protein: CASSLAGYQETQYF
CDR3 DNA: TGTGCCAGCAGCTTAGCAGGGTACCAAGAGACCCAGTACTTC

D gene: -
V gene: TRBV7-9
clone size: once
J gene: TRBJ1-1
CDR3 protein: CASSLMGGTNTEAFF
CDR3 DNA: TGTGCCAGCAGCTTAATGGGGGGTACGAACACTGAAGCTTTCTTT

D gene: TRBD1
V gene: TRBV11-3
clone size: -
J gene: TRBJ1-6
CDR3 protein: CASTSGGESGSPLHF
CDR3 DNA: TGTGCCAGCACCTCAGGGGGCGAGTCGGGATCACCCCTCCACTTT

D gene: TRBD1
V gene: TRBV5-6
clone size: few
J gene: TRBJ1-2
CDR3 protein: CASSWTGSGGYTF
CDR3 DNA: TGTGCCAGCAGCTGGACAGGGAGTGGTGGCTACACCTTC

D gene: TRBD2
V gene: TRBV18
clone size: -
J gene: TRBJ2-2
CDR3 protein: CASSPSGTTNTGELFF
CDR3 DNA: TGTGCCAGCTCACCTTCGGGGACTACGAACACCGGGGAGCTGTTTTTT

D gene: TRBD1
V gene: TRBV5-1
clone size: -
J gene: TRBJ2-7
CDR3 protein: CASSLAIGTDLYEQYF
CDR3 DNA: TGCGCCAGCAGCTTGGCGATCGGGACAGACCTCTACGAGCAGTACTTC

D gene: -
V gene: TRBV6-1
clone size: -
J gene: TRBJ2-2
CDR3 protein: CASSEGAGLLTGELFF
CDR3 DNA: TGTGCCAGCAGTGAAGGTGCGGGACTCCTCACCGGGGAGCTGTTTTTT

D gene: TRBD1
V gene: TRBV23-1
clone size: -
J gene: TRBJ1-1
CDR3 protein: CASRLHTPRDRALFTEAFF
CDR3 DNA: TGCGCCAGCAGACTTCATACCCCTAGGGACAGGGCTTTGTTCACTGAAGCTTTCTTT

D gene: -
V gene: TRBV3-1/TRBV3-2
clone size: few
J gene: TRBJ2-3
CDR3 protein: CASTLSSTDTQYF
CDR3 DNA: TGTGCCAGCACCCTATCAAGCACAGATACGCAGTATTTT

D gene: -
V gene: TRBV14
clone size: -
J gene: TRBJ1-3
CDR3 protein: CASTYDLSNTIYF
CDR3 DNA: TGTGCCAGCACCTACGACTTAAGCAACACCATATATTTT

D gene: -
V gene: TRBV30
clone size: -
J gene: TRBJ1-1
CDR3 protein: CAWSVVRDTEAFF
CDR3 DNA: TGTGCCTGGAGTGTAGTCAGGGACACTGAAGCTTTCTTT

D gene: -
V gene: TRBV29-1
clone size: -
J gene: TRBJ1-1
CDR3 protein: CSVRAEGHSNTEAFF
CDR3 DNA: TGCAGCGTCCGAGCCGAGGGCCATTCGAACACTGAAGCTTTCTTT

D gene: TRBD1
V gene: TRBV14
clone size: few
J gene: TRBJ2-2
CDR3 protein: CASSLPGTGPTGELFF
CDR3 DNA: TGTGCCAGCAGCCTGCCTGGGACAGGGCCCACCGGGGAGCTGTTTTTT

D gene: TRBD1
V gene: TRBV5-4
clone size: -
J gene: TRBJ2-1
CDR3 protein: CASSLFRGQGVNEQFF
CDR3 DNA: TGTGCCAGCAGCTTGTTTCGGGGACAGGGCGTTAATGAGCAGTTCTTC

D gene: -
V gene: TRBV2
clone size: few
J gene: TRBJ2-7
CDR3 protein: CASSTDLADEQYF
CDR3 DNA: TGTGCCAGCAGTACAGATCTGGCTGACGAGCAGTACTTC

D gene: -
V gene: TRBV29-1
clone size: -
J gene: TRBJ2-1
CDR3 protein: CSVVLVDEQFF
CDR3 DNA: TGCAGCGTTGTTCTAGTTGACGAGCAGTTCTTC

D gene: -
V gene: TRBV24-1
clone size: -
J gene: TRBJ1-6
CDR3 protein: CATSDGSYNSPLHF
CDR3 DNA: TGTGCCACCAGTGACGGCTCCTATAATTCACCCCTCCACTTT

D gene: TRBD1
V gene: TRBV30
clone size: -
J gene: TRBJ1-1
CDR3 protein: CACGQDTEAFF
CDR3 DNA: TGTGCCTGTGGACAGGACACTGAAGCTTTCTTT

D gene: -
V gene: TRBV18
clone size: -
J gene: TRBJ2-7
CDR3 protein: CASTQGNYEQYF
CDR3 DNA: TGTGCCAGCACCCAGGGGAACTACGAGCAGTACTTC

D gene: TRBD2
V gene: TRBV11-3
clone size: -
J gene: TRBJ2-3
CDR3 protein: CASSSQRGGDTQYF
CDR3 DNA: TGTGCCAGCAGCTCCCAGCGGGGGGGGGATACGCAGTATTTT

D gene: TRBD2
V gene: TRBV5-1
clone size: -
J gene: TRBJ2-1
CDR3 protein: CASSLLAGGNEQFF
CDR3 DNA: TGCGCCAGCAGCTTACTAGCGGGAGGAAATGAGCAGTTCTTC

D gene: TRBD1
V gene: TRBV11-3
clone size: -
J gene: TRBJ2-1
CDR3 protein: CASSLEGQKNNEQFF
CDR3 DNA: TGTGCCAGCAGCTTAGAGGGACAGAAAAACAATGAGCAGTTCTTC